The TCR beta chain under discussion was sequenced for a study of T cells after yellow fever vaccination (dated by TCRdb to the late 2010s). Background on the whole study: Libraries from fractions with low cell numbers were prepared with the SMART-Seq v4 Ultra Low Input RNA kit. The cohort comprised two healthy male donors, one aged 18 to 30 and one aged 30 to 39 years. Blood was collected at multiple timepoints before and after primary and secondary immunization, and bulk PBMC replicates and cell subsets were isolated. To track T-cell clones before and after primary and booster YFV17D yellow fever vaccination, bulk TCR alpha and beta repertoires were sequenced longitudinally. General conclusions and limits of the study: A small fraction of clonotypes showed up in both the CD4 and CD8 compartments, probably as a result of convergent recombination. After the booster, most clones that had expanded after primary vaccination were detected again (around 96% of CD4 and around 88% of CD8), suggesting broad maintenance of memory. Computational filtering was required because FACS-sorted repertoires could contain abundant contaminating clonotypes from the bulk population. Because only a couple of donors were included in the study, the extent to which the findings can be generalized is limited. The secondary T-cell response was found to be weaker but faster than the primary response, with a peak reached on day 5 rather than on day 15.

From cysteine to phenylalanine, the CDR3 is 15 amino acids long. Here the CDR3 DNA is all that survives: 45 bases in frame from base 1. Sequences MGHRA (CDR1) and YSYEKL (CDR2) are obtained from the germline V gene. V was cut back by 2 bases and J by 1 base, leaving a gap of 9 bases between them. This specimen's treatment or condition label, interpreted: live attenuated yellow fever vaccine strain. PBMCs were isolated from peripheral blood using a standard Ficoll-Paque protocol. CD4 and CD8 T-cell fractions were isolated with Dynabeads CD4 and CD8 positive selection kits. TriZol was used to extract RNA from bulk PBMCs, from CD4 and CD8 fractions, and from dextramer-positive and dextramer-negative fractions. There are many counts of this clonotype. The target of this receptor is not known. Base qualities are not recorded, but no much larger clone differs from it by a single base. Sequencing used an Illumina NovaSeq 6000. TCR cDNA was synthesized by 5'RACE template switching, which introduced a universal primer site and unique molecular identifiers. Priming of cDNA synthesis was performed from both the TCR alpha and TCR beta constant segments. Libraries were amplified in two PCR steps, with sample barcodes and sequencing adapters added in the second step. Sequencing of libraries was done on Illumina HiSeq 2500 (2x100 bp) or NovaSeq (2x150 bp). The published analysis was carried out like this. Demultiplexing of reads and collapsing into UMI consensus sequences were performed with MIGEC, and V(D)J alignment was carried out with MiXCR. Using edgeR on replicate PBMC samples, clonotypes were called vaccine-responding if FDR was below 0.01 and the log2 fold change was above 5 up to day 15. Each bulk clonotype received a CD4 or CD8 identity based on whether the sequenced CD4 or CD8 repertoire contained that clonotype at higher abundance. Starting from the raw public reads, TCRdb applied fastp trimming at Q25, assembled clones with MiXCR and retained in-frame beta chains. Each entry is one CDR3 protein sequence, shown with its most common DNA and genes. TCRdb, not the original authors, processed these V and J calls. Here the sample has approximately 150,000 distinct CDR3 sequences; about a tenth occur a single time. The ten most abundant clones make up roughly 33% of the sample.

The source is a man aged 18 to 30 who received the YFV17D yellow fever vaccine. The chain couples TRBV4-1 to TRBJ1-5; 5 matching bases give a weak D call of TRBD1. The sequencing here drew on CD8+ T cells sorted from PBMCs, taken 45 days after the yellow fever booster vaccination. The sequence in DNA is TGCGCCAGCAGCCAAAGGTGGACAAGCAATCAGCCCCAGCATTTT. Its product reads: CASSQRWTSNQPQHF.